This TCR beta chain was recorded in a study of blood T cell repertoires in COVID-19 (dated by TCRdb to the early 2020s). Some background on the complete study: Samples covering the acute and convalescent phases of COVID-19 were provided by collaborators in the United States, Italy and Spain. The sample metadata nearly always contained a de-identified subject ID, COVID-19 status, age in years and sex. Subjects who had been exposed to COVID-19, were actively infected with it, or had recovered from it provided the deeply sampled blood TCRbeta repertoires that made up the dataset. A freely available public database, intended as a resource for researchers studying the immune response to SARS-CoV-2, is where the repertoires were released. The samples were drawn from the first 160 participants of the ongoing ImmuneRACE study and from 950 to 1,500 subjects provided by 6 global collaborators. HLA class I and class II types, where available, came from metadata supplied by the sample provider rather than from assay-based typing. The prospective study material was composed of cDNA or gDNA derived from T cells, B-cell-depleted T cells, or PBMCs. General study outcomes and caveats: How much clinical and demographic metadata was included differed by source and by participant, and the metadata was provided uncurated.

TCRbeta CDR3 regions were amplified from genomic DNA using the immunoSEQ Assay, a bias-controlled multiplex PCR. The original methods were these. Nucleated cell counts per sample were estimated from amplification of reference gene primers within the assay. To quantify the absolute abundance of each unique TCRbeta CDR3 rearrangement, sequence reads were collapsed and filtered. For each sample, productive Simpson clonality was calculated as the square root of Simpson's diversity index across productive rearrangements. This is the immuneACCESS table as TCRdb keeps it, with only in-frame sequences that have V and J called. A part of the clones is gone; compared with another copy, unresolved V genes explain less than half, and the rest is unexplained. V and J calls and clone size are given by that table; D and trimming were obtained from the DNA. This sample is represented by over 200,000 clones; roughly 88% of them were singletons. The ten largest clones add up to about 4% of the sample.

On this clone: Its antigen is not yet known. No quality values exist for individual bases; no much larger clone is one base distant.

Participants in the prospective study were enrolled through a virtual design, were aged about 18 to 100 years, and lived in roughly 26 United States geographic areas. In the prospective study, participants were assigned to cohorts based on the clinical history participants reported in a screening survey and a study questionnaire. A participant counted as exposed if, within 2 weeks of entering the study, that participant had been in contact with someone who had a PCR-confirmed or clinician-diagnosed COVID-19 case. Mobile phlebotomists in the prospective study collected whole blood, serum and a nasopharyngeal or oropharyngeal swab from every participant. Additional blood draws and questionnaires over an approximately two-month period could optionally be provided by prospective study participants. Prospective study blood samples were shipped either frozen or at room temperature before DNA extraction.

According to the germline V gene, CDR1 reads MDHEN and CDR2 reads SYDVKM. V was cut back by 2 bases and J by 1 base, leaving a gap of 5 bases between them. From the cysteine up to the phenylalanine, the CDR3 has a length of 13 residues. Only the CDR3 part of the read is kept: 39 bases, read in frame from the first base. This TCR derives from a woman aged 25-40 years who had been exposed to COVID-19. Sequencing was carried out using PBMCs or T cells enriched from blood (not recorded which). The chain was built from TRBV28 and TRBJ1-1; the D gene remains uncertain. CDR3 loop: CASSLPGNTEAFF. The sequence in DNA is TGTGCCAGCAGTTTACCCGGGAACACTGAAGCTTTCTTT.